Listed here are 13 T cell receptor beta chains from one sample, sequenced in a study of control samples from healthy donors and cancer patients. The method was immunoSEQ multiplex PCR; TCRdb's version includes in-frame clones alone and lacks a portion of them. The top ten clones hold around 10% of a sample with about 140,000 clones, roughly 90% of them seen once. Sequenced: blood. Receptor source: a man younger than 45 in good health.

The V and J genes are TRBV4-1 and TRBJ2-7, with D perhaps TRBD2 (6 bases). Trimming removed 1 base at V and 6 bases at J, with 10 bases between. CDR3 length equals 13 residues. Germline V CDR1 and CDR2: MGHRA, YSYEKL. In nucleotides, the CDR3 is TGCGCCAGCAGCCAAGTAGGGAGGTTCGAGCAGTACTTC. The encoded protein is CASSQVGRFEQYF.

The chain is built from TRBV21-1 and TRBJ2-7; the table's D call, TRBD2, was not checked against the DNA. TRBV21-1 is given as a pseudogene. The CDR3 is 19 residues long. The CDR3 reads CASSKLSGLAGTRSYEQYF. CDR3 DNA: TGTGCCAGCAGCAAACTTAGTGGGCTAGCGGGCACTAGGTCCTACGAGCAGTACTTC.

V usage is TRBV4-3 and J usage is TRBJ2-5; 7 bases are a match to TRBD2. V lost 0 bases and J lost 5; bases outside the gene matches: 6. This CDR3 is built from 15 residues. CDR1 LGHNA and CDR2 YSLEER come from the germline V gene. CDR3 DNA sequence: TGCGCCAGCAGCCAAGAAGGCGGGAGAGTGGAGACCCAGTACTTC. As protein: CASSQEGGRVETQYF.

The chain joins TRBV5-1 to TRBJ2-1; 9 bases line up with TRBD2. From germline, CDR1 is SGHRS and CDR2 YFSETQ. CDR3 length: 14 amino acids. Germline trimming cut 0 bases from V and 5 bases from J; bases unmatched to any gene: 0. The CDR3 reads CASSLGTSDNEQFF. DNA of the CDR3: TGCGCCAGCAGCTTGGGGACTAGCGACAATGAGCAGTTCTTC. Based on the CDR3 plus reference TRBV5-1 and TRBJ2-1, the full variable domain is KAGVTQTPRYLIKTRGQQVTLSCSPISGHRSVSWYQQTPGQGLQFLFEYFSETQRNKGNFPGRFSGRQFSNSRSEMNVSTLELGDSALYLCASSLGTSDNEQFFGPGTRLTVL.

The DNA for the CDR3 is TGTGCCAGCAGTTATCACCAGGGGGCGCGGAACACTGAAGCTTTCTTT. Amino acids: CASSYHQGARNTEAFF. The rearrangement uses TRBV6-5 and TRBJ1-1, with 8 bases aligning to TRBD1. Germline V gene data show CDR1 as MNHEY and CDR2 as SVGAGI. Trimming removed 3 bases from V and 1 base from J; junction bases left unmatched: 7. The CDR3 runs 16 residues.

The chain carries TRBV25-1 and TRBJ1-1, with D unclear. V lost 6 bases and J lost 12, with 20 bases in between. This CDR3 is 13 amino acids long. Germline V gives CDR1 MGHDK, CDR2 SYGVNS. CDR3 sequence reads: CASSPSPGILTFF. The CDR3 DNA reads TGTGCCAGCAGCCCTAGCCCGGGAATATTAACTTTCTTT. Combining the CDR3 with reference TRBV25-1 and TRBJ1-1 gives the whole variable domain EADIYQTPRYLVIGTGKKITLECSQTMGHDKMYWYQQDPGMELHLIHYSYGVNSTEKGDLSSESTVSRIRTEHFPLTLESARPSHTSQYLCASSPSPGILTFFGQGTRLTVV.

The chain carries TRBV11-3 and TRBJ1-2; the D is unclear. This CDR3 comprises 19 residues. Germline CDR1 and CDR2: SGHNT and YENEEA. The V end was cut by 10 bases, the J end by 1 base, with 31 bases between. CDR3 nucleotide sequence: TGTGCCAACGACCTCCTCCAATCGGAATCCGTTGGACGTAACTATGGCTACACCTTC. Translating gives CANDLLQSESVGRNYGYTF.

V and J are TRBV18 and TRBJ2-7; D is unresolved. Trimming pared 2 bases from V and 5 bases from J, leaving 19 bases between. This CDR3 has 16 residues. The germline V gene has CDR1 KGHSH and CDR2 LQKENI. CDR3 nucleotide sequence: TGTGCCAGCTCACCATTGGAGCTTCGAGGTGGCCACGAGCAGTACTTC. It encodes CASSPLELRGGHEQYF.

This chain uses TRBV6-2 or TRBV6-3 with TRBJ2-2; D is unclear. With 5 bases removed from V and 4 bases from J, the gap between germline ends came to 20 bases. This CDR3 is built from 17 residues. Germline CDR1 MNHEY, CDR2 SVGEGT. The CDR3 here is CASSKHLSPGATGELFF. Here the CDR3 DNA reads TGTGCCAGCAGTAAGCACCTATCCCCTGGAGCCACCGGGGAGCTGTTTTTT.

The chain links TRBV3-1 (or the pseudogene TRBV3-2) to TRBJ2-7; 11 bases are a match to TRBD2. The CDR3 contains 14 residues. The germline gives CDR1 LGHDT, CDR2 YNNKEL (reference sequence). The V segment lost 3 bases and the J segment 5 bases; nucleotides outside the gene matches: 3. In nucleotides, the CDR3 is TGTGCCAGCAGCCACGGACTAGCGGGTAACGAGCAGTACTTC. It codes for CASSHGLAGNEQYF.

The rearrangement joins TRBV11-2 to TRBJ1-2, with 9 bases identical to TRBD1. V trimming: 6 bases; J trimming: 2 bases; junction bases outside the gene matches: 10. This CDR3 region has 16 residues. Germline V CDR1 and CDR2: SGHAT, FQNNGV. The DNA for the CDR3 is TGTGCCAGCAGGACGACAGGGGGAAGAAGAAACTATGGCTACACCTTC. This sequence encodes CASRTTGGRRNYGYTF.

The genes are TRBV3-1 (or the pseudogene TRBV3-2) and TRBJ1-4, with D hard to call. V lost 0 bases and J lost 8, with 7 bases in between. The CDR3 extends over 13 amino acids. CDR1 LGHDT and CDR2 YNNKEL come from the germline V gene (reference sequence). The CDR3 bases are TGTGCCAGCAGCCAAGATTTATCAGAAAAACTGTTTTTT. Translating it yields CASSQDLSEKLFF.

The genes are TRBV5-8 and TRBJ2-2, with D unclear. This CDR3 spans 13 amino acids. The germline V gene encodes CDR1 SGHTS and CDR2 YDEGEE. V lost 4 bases, J lost 1 base, and 5 bases lay in between. The CDR3 coding sequence is TGTGCCAGCAGCAACGGGAACACCGGGGAGCTGTTTTTT. This encodes CASSNGNTGELFF.